These 20 T cell receptor beta chains originate from one sample sequenced in a study of cytomegalovirus exposure and HLA in healthy donors. The primer mix had 60 Vbeta and 13 Jbeta primers. Libraries were prepared by immunoSEQ multiplex PCR; TCRdb keeps only in-frame clonotypes and omits some of them. The data show around 130,000 clones, 75% to 90% seen once. Source material: PBMCs. Every receptor here comes from a middle-aged woman in good health and CMV-seropositive.

The chain recombines TRBV2 with TRBJ2-3, with 10 bases identical to TRBD2. The CDR3 spans 16 residues. The ends lost 7 bases at V and 1 base at J; junction bases unmatched: 8. In germline, CDR1 is SNHLY, CDR2 FYNNEI. This chain's CDR3 is CASMRLAGAGTDTQYF. In DNA form, the CDR3 reads TGTGCCAGCATGAGGCTAGCGGGAGCCGGCACAGATACGCAGTATTTT.

A word on this clone: An end of the junction does not agree with germline; a read error may underlie this. V is TRBV27 and J is TRBJ1-2; D call uncertain. This CDR3 is built from 15 residues. Germline CDR1 and CDR2: MNHEY and SMNVEV (reference sequence). CDR3 amino acids: CASSSYINSGYSYTF. CDR3 nucleotide sequence: TGTGCCAGCAGTTCCTATATAAACTCAGGCTATAGCTACACCTTC.

V usage is TRBV5-4 and J usage is TRBJ2-5; 9 nucleotides agree with TRBD2. The V and J ends lost 4 bases and 4 bases, in that order; junction bases with no gene match: 2. This CDR3 is built from 13 residues. Germline CDR1 reads SGHNT; CDR2 reads YYREEE (reference sequence). The CDR3 spells CASSGTSPETQYF. DNA for the CDR3: TGTGCCAGCAGCGGGACTAGCCCAGAGACCCAGTACTTC. Full variable domain (missing parts from reference TRBV5-4 and TRBJ2-5): ETGVTQSPTHLIKTRGQQVTLRCSSQSGHNTVSWYQQALGQGPQFIFQYYREEENGRGNFPPRFSGLQFPNYSSELNVNALELDDSALYLCASSGTSPETQYFGPGTRLLVL.

J is TRBJ1-2 and V is TRBV5-4; 7 nucleotides agree with TRBD1. V lost 4 bases and J lost 5; bases outside the gene matches: 11. The V gene's germline CDR1 is SGHNT and CDR2 YYREEE (reference sequence). The length of the CDR3 is 15 residues. CDR3 protein: CASSLAAGTAYGYTF. In DNA, the CDR3 is TGTGCCAGCAGCCTCGCCGCCGGGACAGCTTATGGCTACACCTTC.

This chain connects TRBV6-6 to TRBJ2-5; TRBD2 aligns across 14 bases. V lost 4 bases to trimming and J lost 7 bases; unmatched junction nucleotides: 8. The germline CDR1 and CDR2 sequences are MNHNY and SVGAGI (reference sequence). CDR3 size: 16 residues. The CDR3 protein is CASSSTSGGEVGTQYF. The CDR3 nucleotides are TGTGCCAGCAGTTCGACTAGCGGGGGGGAGGTGGGGACCCAGTACTTC.

CDR3 in amino acids: CASSQDPGTLYNSPLHF. CDR3 sequence (DNA): TGCGCCAGCAGCCAAGATCCCGGGACATTATATAATTCACCCCTCCACTTT. The rearrangement joins TRBV4-3 to TRBJ1-6; a possible D gene is TRBD1 (6 bases). Trimming took 0 bases from V and 4 from J, leaving 13 bases between them. CDR1 is LGHNA, CDR2 YSLEER, per germline. The CDR3 runs to 17 residues.

This rearrangement joins TRBV5-1 to TRBJ1-4; 9 bases match TRBD1. Per germline, CDR1 SGHRS and CDR2 YFSETQ. The CDR3 is 15 amino acids. Trimming removed 4 bases from V and 8 bases from J; junction bases left unmatched: 9. This CDR3 reads CASSPGDRVDEKLFF. The CDR3 DNA sequence: TGCGCCAGCAGCCCCGGGGACAGGGTAGACGAAAAACTGTTTTTT.

The J gene is TRBJ2-1, the V gene TRBV6-5, with 7 bases aligning to TRBD2. V was clipped by 9 bases and J by 4 bases; unmatched bases: 6. Germline V gene lookup returns CDR1 MNHEY and CDR2 SVGAGI. There are 13 residues in the CDR3. CDR3 nucleotide sequence: TGTGCCAGTGGGGGGGGTCAATACAATGAGCAGTTCTTC. This gives the protein CASGGGQYNEQFF.

The chain uses TRBV5-1 and TRBJ1-4; 7 bases align to TRBD1. Trimming removed 0 bases from V and 8 bases from J; junction bases left unmatched: 7. CDR1 and CDR2 (germline): SGHRS, YFSETQ. CDR3 length equals 15 residues. CDR3 sequence reads: CASSLGGGPREKLFF. The CDR3 coding sequence is TGCGCCAGCAGCTTGGGAGGGGGCCCGCGGGAAAAACTGTTTTTT.

The chain carries TRBV7-9 and TRBJ2-5; TRBD1 aligns across 7 bases. Unmatched junction bases numbered 13, after V lost 5 bases and J lost 10 bases. The germline V gene has CDR1 SEHNR and CDR2 FQNEAQ (reference sequence). This CDR3 is 14 amino acids long. The CDR3: CASSRTRGREDQYF. CDR3 sequence (DNA): TGTGCCAGCAGCCGTACTAGGGGGCGAGAGGACCAGTACTTC.

CDR3 nucleotides: TGTGCCTGGAGTGCGGGACAGCAGAGCTACGAGCAGTACTTC. This translates into CAWSAGQQSYEQYF. This chain joins TRBV30 and TRBJ2-5, with 7 bases lining up with TRBD1. The J call may be in error: the DNA end matches TRBJ2-7 better. From germline, CDR1 is GTSNPN and CDR2 SVGIG (reference sequence). This CDR3 has 14 amino acids.

The rearrangement joins TRBV2 to TRBJ2-3; D perhaps matches TRBD2 (5 bases). The CDR3 has 13 residues. Deletions cut 8 bases from V and 8 bases from J, with 17 bases between. Per germline, CDR1 SNHLY and CDR2 FYNNEI. CDR3 loop: CASFQDLAGTQYF. The CDR3 DNA is TGTGCCAGCTTTCAGGACCTTGCGGGTACGCAGTATTTT.

The chain employs TRBV5-1 and TRBJ1-1; D call uncertain. The CDR3 totals 14 residues. V gave up 6 bases and J gave up 4 bases, with 16 bases separating them. Germline lookup yields CDR1 SGHRS and CDR2 YFSETQ. CDR3 coding DNA: TGCGCCAGCAAGGAACGGGGAGGGAGCACTGAAGCTTTCTTT. It specifies CASKERGGSTEAFF.

This chain connects TRBV27 to TRBJ1-2; D ambiguous. The germline V gene has CDR1 MNHEY and CDR2 SMNVEV (reference sequence). The length of the CDR3 is 13 residues. Trimming removed 2 bases from V and 2 bases from J, with 6 bases in between. The CDR3 here is CASSLQWNYGYTF. The CDR3 DNA sequence: TGTGCCAGCAGTTTACAGTGGAACTATGGCTACACCTTC.

In the case of this clone: Other DNA sequences in this sample translate to the same CDR3. This sequence joins TRBV5-1 and TRBJ1-1; 7 nucleotides line up with TRBD1. Germline V gives CDR1 SGHRS, CDR2 YFSETQ. The CDR3 consists of 15 residues. V lost 8 bases, J lost 0 bases, and 10 bases stayed unmatched. CDR3 sequence: CASRPPGQLNTEAFF. As DNA, the CDR3 is TGCGCCAGTAGACCCCCGGGACAGTTGAACACTGAAGCTTTCTTT.

The DNA of the CDR3 is TGTGCCAGTAGGAACGGGGGGACCATGAACACTGAAGCTTTCTTT. This sequence encodes CASRNGGTMNTEAFF. The rearrangement uses TRBV19 and TRBJ1-1, with D maybe TRBD1 (5 bases). V lost 6 bases to trimming and J lost 0 bases, with 14 bases between them. The CDR3 sequence is 15 residues long. The germline V gene has CDR1 LNHDA and CDR2 SQIVND (reference sequence).

This clone was detected a few times. V usage is TRBV5-5 and J usage is TRBJ2-2, with D hard to call. Trimming cost V 2 bases and J 0 bases, with 11 bases left between them. The CDR3 is 16 amino acids. CDR1 is SGHKS, CDR2 YYEKEE, per germline (reference sequence). The CDR3 is CASSFLAVANTGELFF. The CDR3 nucleotides read TGTGCCAGCAGCTTTCTGGCAGTCGCGAACACCGGGGAGCTGTTTTTT.

This clone showed up just a few times. The V and J genes are TRBV7-2 and TRBJ1-5, with unresolved D. There are 15 residues in the CDR3. Germline CDR1 reads SGHTA; CDR2 reads FQGNSA. Between the trimmed V and J ends, which lost 4 bases and 9 bases, there was a span of 19 bases. CDR3 coding DNA: TGTGCCAGCAGCTCCCAAAGTACGGGTACTAGGCCCCAGCATTTT. Its protein is CASSSQSTGTRPQHF.

The chain is built from TRBV10-3 and TRBJ1-2, with TRBD1 matching over 10 bases. CDR1 ENHRY and CDR2 SYGVKD come from the germline V gene. The junction had 6 bases not matched to a gene; V was cut back by 3 bases and J by 5 bases. The CDR3 totals 15 residues. The CDR3, as DNA: TGTGCCATCAGTGAACCCGGGACAGGGGTTTATGGCTACACCTTC. It yields the protein CAISEPGTGVYGYTF.

This sequence joins TRBV11-2 and TRBJ2-2; TRBD1 aligns across 9 bases. CDR3 size: 16 residues. Germline V gene data show CDR1 as SGHAT and CDR2 as FQNNGV. Trimming took 6 bases from V and 5 from J; bases not matched to a gene: 10. For the CDR3, the DNA is TGTGCCAGCAGAATACTGGGACAGGGAAAGACCGGGGAGCTGTTTTTT. Protein sequence: CASRILGQGKTGELFF.